These 28 T cell receptor beta chains originate from one sample sequenced in a study of blood T cell repertoires in COVID-19. Clones were sequenced by immunoSEQ multiplex PCR, and TCRdb holds only the in-frame ones, with some missing. The sample shows 360,000 or so clones, 88% of them seen only once. Sequenced: PBMCs or T cells enriched from blood (not recorded which). The receptors shown here come from a woman aged 30 to 39 who had been exposed to COVID-19.

The V gene is TRBV9, the J gene TRBJ1-2, with 11 bases identical to TRBD1. V was clipped by 4 bases and J by 5 bases; unmatched bases: 13. In germline, CDR1 is SGDLS, CDR2 YYNGEE. This CDR3 spans 17 amino acids. This chain's CDR3 is CASSPTQWTGGGYGYTF. The CDR3 nucleotides are TGTGCCAGCAGCCCGACCCAATGGACAGGGGGCGGGTATGGCTACACCTTC.

The V call is TRBV28, the J call TRBJ2-2, with 10 bases fitting TRBD1. The germline V gene has CDR1 MDHEN and CDR2 SYDVKM. Germline trimming cut 2 bases from V and 11 bases from J; bases unmatched to any gene: 11. The CDR3 contains 16 residues. Here the CDR3 DNA reads TGTGCCAGCAGTTTACCCTCGACAGGGGGCCGCTTTGAGCTGTTTTTT. As protein: CASSLPSTGGRFELFF.

The chain has TRBV28 and TRBJ2-1; 11 bases agree with TRBD1. This CDR3 region has 14 residues. CDR1 and CDR2 (germline): MDHEN, SYDVKM. With V trimmed by 6 bases and J by 7 bases, 5 bases remained unmatched. CDR3 DNA sequence: TGTGCCAGCAGCCTGGACAGGGGGCTTAATGAGCAGTTCTTC. Encoded protein: CASSLDRGLNEQFF.

The rearrangement links TRBV7-8 to TRBJ2-3, with D unclear. The V gene lost 1 base and the J gene lost 0 bases, with 8 bases spanning the gap. Germline lookup yields CDR1 SGHVS and CDR2 FQNEAQ. CDR3 size: 15 residues. CDR3: CASSLDVTSTDTQYF. DNA of the CDR3: TGTGCCAGCAGCTTAGACGTAACTAGCACAGATACGCAGTATTTT.

The V and J genes are TRBV14 and TRBJ1-5, with no clear D. V was trimmed by 3 bases and J by 4 bases, leaving 7 bases between them. CDR1 and CDR2 (germline): SGHDN, FVKESK. This CDR3 has 13 residues. The CDR3 spells CASSQADNQPQHF. CDR3 nucleotides: TGTGCCAGCAGCCAGGCAGATAATCAGCCCCAGCATTTT.

The chain combines TRBV18 with TRBJ2-5; 8 bases match TRBD2. The CDR3 is 15 amino acids. V trimming: 0 bases; J trimming: 4 bases; junction bases outside the gene matches: 4. Looked up from germline, CDR1 is KGHSH and CDR2 is LQKENI. Written as DNA, the CDR3 is TGTGCCAGCTCACCACCCAGTCTAGCGGGAGAGACCCAGTACTTC. Translation: CASSPPSLAGETQYF.

The chain carries TRBV5-1 and TRBJ2-7; 9 positions match TRBD1. The CDR3 sequence is 15 residues long. The trim removed 0 bases at V and 2 bases at J, leaving 3 bases unmatched. Germline values: CDR1 SGHRS, CDR2 YFSETQ. CDR3 amino acids: CASSLDRDRAYEQYF. In DNA, the CDR3 is TGCGCCAGCAGCTTGGACCGGGACAGGGCCTACGAGCAGTACTTC.

This rearrangement joins TRBV28 to TRBJ2-7, with TRBD1 matching over 7 bases. The CDR3 contains 16 residues. Germline trimming cut 6 bases from V and 3 bases from J; bases unmatched to any gene: 14. CDR1 and CDR2 from the germline V gene are MDHEN and SYDVKM. The CDR3 DNA is TGTGCCAGCAGCCGATATGGGACAGCGACGAACTACGAGCAGTACTTC. Translating it yields CASSRYGTATNYEQYF.

The V gene is TRBV11-3, the J gene TRBJ2-3; TRBD2 matches at 10 bases. The J segment lost 0 bases and the V segment lost 1 base, leaving 1 base of the junction unmatched. CDR1 is SGHNT and CDR2 is YENEEA in the germline V gene. The CDR3 has 16 amino acids. The CDR3 DNA follows: TGTGCCAGCAGCTTAGTACTAGCGGGGAGCACAGATACGCAGTATTTT. Translated, it gives CASSLVLAGSTDTQYF.

The rearrangement joins TRBV3-1 (or the pseudogene TRBV3-2) to TRBJ1-1, with D possibly TRBD1 on 5 matching bases. Germline V CDR1 and CDR2: LGHDT, YNNKEL (reference sequence). V lost 5 bases, J lost 3 bases, and 10 bases lay in between. CDR3 length equals 13 residues. This chain's CDR3 is CASSYQGDTEAFF. The CDR3 nucleotides are TGTGCCAGCAGCTACCAGGGTGACACTGAAGCTTTCTTT.

The chain uses TRBV6-5 and TRBJ2-7; perhaps TRBD2 as D (6 bases). V dropped 8 bases and J dropped 3 bases, with 17 bases sitting between them. Germline CDR1 reads MNHEY; CDR2 reads SVGAGI. The CDR3 runs to 14 residues. The chain's CDR3 is CASGPLGGIYEQYF. The DNA for the CDR3 is TGTGCCAGCGGACCGCTAGGCGGGATCTACGAGCAGTACTTC.

The CDR3 loop is CASSRLAGEETQYF. The CDR3 coding sequence is TGTGCCAGCTCACGACTAGCGGGAGAAGAGACCCAGTACTTC. The genes are TRBV18 and TRBJ2-5, with TRBD2 identical over 12 bases. The germline V gene has CDR1 KGHSH and CDR2 LQKENI. V was clipped by 4 bases and J by 3 bases; unmatched bases: 0. CDR3 length: 14 residues.

The V call is TRBV7-3, the J call TRBJ2-3; the D gene is possibly TRBD1 (6 bases). The length of the CDR3 is 14 residues. V lost 5 bases, J lost 0 bases, and 9 bases lay in between. CDR1 SGHTA and CDR2 FQGTGA come from the germline V gene. The CDR3 here is CASSLGQSTDTQYF. The DNA for the CDR3 is TGTGCCAGCAGCCTCGGACAGAGCACAGATACGCAGTATTTT.

This clone was recorded only once. The chain links TRBV5-4 to TRBJ1-2; a possible D gene is TRBD1 (6 bases). CDR3 length: 17 amino acids. Trimming removed 0 bases from V and 4 bases from J, with 19 bases in between. In germline, CDR1 is SGHNT, CDR2 YYREEE (reference sequence). CDR3 coding DNA: TGTGCCAGCAGCTTGGTACCTAGGGGGTTACCTCTCTATGGCTACACCTTC. Its protein is CASSLVPRGLPLYGYTF.

V usage is TRBV5-4 and J usage is TRBJ2-3; D may be TRBD2 (6 bases). Trimming stripped 5 bases from V and 1 base from J, with 20 bases between. Germline CDR1 is SGHNT and CDR2 is YYREEE (reference sequence). The CDR3 spans 17 residues. Here the CDR3 reads CASSTVIRRAGTDTQYF. DNA of the CDR3: TGTGCCAGCAGTACAGTCATACGGAGGGCCGGCACAGATACGCAGTATTTT.

The V and J genes are TRBV28 and TRBJ1-1; D perhaps matches TRBD1 (5 bases). CDR3 size: 14 residues. CDR1 MDHEN and CDR2 SYDVKM come from the germline V gene. Trimming cost V 5 bases and J 4 bases, with 14 bases left between them. This chain's CDR3 is CASSPVGVSTEAFF. CDR3 nucleotides: TGTGCCAGCAGTCCCGTAGGGGTTAGCACTGAAGCTTTCTTT. Full variable domain (rest looked up from reference TRBV28 and TRBJ1-1): DVKVTQSSRYLVKRTGEKVFLECVQDMDHENMFWYRQDPGLGLRLIYFSYDVKMKEKGDIPEGYSVSREKKERFSLILESASTNQTSMYLCASSPVGVSTEAFFGQGTRLTVV.

The chain is built from TRBV19 and TRBJ2-7, with TRBD1 matching 7 bases. The CDR3 is made up of 15 amino acids. The germline CDR1 and CDR2 sequences are LNHDA and SQIVND (reference sequence). The ends lost 5 bases at V and 5 bases at J; junction bases unmatched: 12. The CDR3 nucleotides read TGTGCCAGTAGTCTACAGGGGTACCCTCGGAACGAGCAGTACTTC. It codes for CASSLQGYPRNEQYF.

V is TRBV5-1 and J is TRBJ1-2, with D possibly matching TRBD1 (6 bases). The V gene's germline CDR1 is SGHRS and CDR2 YFSETQ. V gave up 4 bases and J gave up 7 bases, with 17 bases separating them. The CDR3 length is 14 residues. In DNA form, the CDR3 reads TGCGCCAGCAGCCACGAAGGGGGGGCAAGTGGCTACACCTTC. Its translation: CASSHEGGASGYTF.

The gene calls are TRBV24-1 and TRBJ1-2; a possible D gene is TRBD1 (5 bases). The CDR3 sequence is 14 residues long. The germline V and J ends were trimmed by 1 base and 8 bases, with 13 bases remaining between them. Germline CDR1 is KGHDR and CDR2 is SFDVKD. The CDR3 DNA reads as TGTGCCACCAGTGATTTCCGGACATCAGAGGGCTACACCTTC. Residues: CATSDFRTSEGYTF.

This clone was counted a few times. V is TRBV7-7 and J is TRBJ2-2; the match to TRBD2 covers 14 bases. After removal of 2 bases from V and 6 bases from J, the junction contained 5 bases not matched to a gene. Germline CDR1 and CDR2: SSHAT and FNYEAQ (reference sequence). There are 17 residues in the CDR3. The CDR3 bases are TGTGCCAGCAGCTTAAAAGGGACTAGCGGGAGCCCCGGGGAGCTGTTTTTT. Protein sequence: CASSLKGTSGSPGELFF.

The V gene is TRBV2, the J gene TRBJ1-1, with D hard to call. The CDR3 covers 12 residues. Germline-derived CDR1 and CDR2 are SNHLY and FYNNEI. Trimming pared 4 bases from V and 2 bases from J, leaving 5 bases between. The CDR3 DNA is TGTGCCAGCAGTGGAGATAACACTGAAGCTTTCTTT. It codes for CASSGDNTEAFF. Full variable domain (outside the CDR3, taken from reference TRBV2 and TRBJ1-1): EPEVTQTPSHQVTQMGQEVILRCVPISNHLYFYWYRQILGQKVEFLVSFYNNEISEKSEIFDDQFSVERPDGSNFTLKIRSTKLEDSAMYFCASSGDNTEAFFGQGTRLTVV.

This clone was seen at least ten times. The V and J genes are TRBV7-9 and TRBJ1-3; a possible D gene is TRBD1 (5 bases). V was pared by 6 bases and J by 0 bases, with 15 bases between. Germline loops: CDR1 SEHNR, CDR2 FQNEAQ (reference sequence). The CDR3 spans 16 residues. The CDR3 is CASRRGSGRSGNTIYF. The CDR3 bases are TGTGCCAGCAGGCGGGGGTCAGGGCGCTCTGGAAACACCATATATTTT.

This chain links TRBV28 with TRBJ2-7; 10 bases align to TRBD2. Germline V gives CDR1 MDHEN, CDR2 SYDVKM. The CDR3 loop spans 14 amino acids. Trimming took 6 bases from V and 3 from J; bases not matched to a gene: 5. The CDR3: CASSEGLANYEQYF. DNA of the CDR3: TGTGCCAGCAGCGAGGGACTAGCGAACTACGAGCAGTACTTC.

J is TRBJ1-1 and V is TRBV11-3; TRBD1 agrees at 9 bases. V shed 5 bases, J shed 5 bases, and the junction held 15 bases outside the gene matches. Germline CDR1 reads SGHNT; CDR2 reads YENEEA. This CDR3 region has 17 residues. CDR3 sequence: CASSLNPPGQGGTEAFF. CDR3 DNA: TGTGCCAGCAGCCTCAACCCTCCGGGACAGGGAGGTACTGAAGCTTTCTTT. Full variable domain (missing parts from reference TRBV11-3 and TRBJ1-1): EAGVVQSPRYKIIEKKQPVAFWCNPISGHNTLYWYLQNLGQGPELLIRYENEEAVDDSQLPKDRFSAERLKGVDSTLKIQPAELGDSAVYLCASSLNPPGQGGTEAFFGQGTRLTVV.

The chain employs TRBV11-3 and TRBJ2-7; no reliable D call. Germline lookup yields CDR1 SGHNT and CDR2 YENEEA. The V end lost 8 bases, the J end lost 6 bases, and 14 bases lay between the germline ends. This CDR3 is 12 amino acids long. The CDR3 reads CASQDPTGEQYF. DNA for the CDR3: TGTGCCAGCCAGGATCCCACCGGCGAGCAGTACTTC.

The V and J genes are TRBV7-3 and TRBJ2-2; 8 bases line up with TRBD2. The CDR3 loop spans 15 amino acids. The ends lost 5 bases at V and 4 bases at J; junction bases unmatched: 6. Germline CDR1 SGHTA, CDR2 FQGTGA. CDR3 loop: CASSQGLAGTGELFF. In DNA form, the CDR3 reads TGTGCCAGCAGCCAAGGGCTAGCGGGCACCGGGGAGCTGTTTTTT.

The chain carries TRBV28 and TRBJ1-4; D is perhaps TRBD1 (6 bases). There are 15 residues in the CDR3. Deletions cut 3 bases from V and 4 bases from J, with 12 bases between. CDR1 MDHEN and CDR2 SYDVKM come from the germline V gene. The DNA of the CDR3 is TGTGCCAGCAGTTTTTTGGACAGCATTAATGAAAAACTGTTTTTT. As protein: CASSFLDSINEKLFF.

This chain links TRBV28 with TRBJ2-7, with 7 bases matching TRBD1. Losses at the gene ends were 7 bases for V and 0 bases for J; bases not matched to a gene: 6. Germline V gives CDR1 MDHEN, CDR2 SYDVKM. This CDR3 has 14 amino acids. The CDR3 DNA reads TGTGCCAGCATTCCCGGGACAGCCTCCTACGAGCAGTACTTC. Translation: CASIPGTASYEQYF. Complete variable domain (other parts from reference TRBV28 and TRBJ2-7): DVKVTQSSRYLVKRTGEKVFLECVQDMDHENMFWYRQDPGLGLRLIYFSYDVKMKEKGDIPEGYSVSREKKERFSLILESASTNQTSMYLCASIPGTASYEQYFGPGTRLTVT.